These 27 T cell receptor beta chains share one sample of origin, sequenced in a study of shared clonotypes between healthy human individuals. The method was immunoSEQ multiplex PCR; TCRdb's version includes in-frame clones alone and lacks a portion of them. The sample holds millions of clones, 93% seen once. The sequenced material came from naive CD4+ T cells from PBMCs. Subset: CD45RA+ positively selected. These receptors were obtained from a man aged 18 to 30 in good health. Some clones in this sample may be carry-over from other donors' samples.

CDR3: CASSPEATSGNTIYF. The DNA of the CDR3 is TGTGCCAGCAGCCCAGAGGCCACCTCTGGAAACACCATATATTTT. The rearrangement links TRBV7-2 to TRBJ1-3; D remains ambiguous. The V gene lost 5 bases and the J gene lost 0 bases, with 11 bases spanning the gap. CDR3 length: 15 residues. Germline V gene lookup returns CDR1 SGHTA and CDR2 FQGNSA.

The V gene is TRBV28, the J gene TRBJ2-3, with TRBD1 as a possible D gene (7 bases). The CDR3 spans 15 residues. Trimming pared 6 bases from V and 2 bases from J, leaving 15 bases between. Germline CDR1 is MDHEN and CDR2 is SYDVKM. In DNA, the CDR3 is TGTGCCAGCAGCGAACAGGGGACTGTCACAGATACGCAGTATTTT. It yields the protein CASSEQGTVTDTQYF.

The chain links TRBV5-1 to TRBJ2-7; D gene ambiguous. Trimming took off 0 bases at V and 3 bases at J, with 16 bases between the two ends. Per germline, CDR1 SGHRS and CDR2 YFSETQ. CDR3 size: 16 residues. The DNA for the CDR3 is TGCGCCAGCAGCTTGGAGAATTACGGGCAGAACTACGAGCAGTACTTC. As protein: CASSLENYGQNYEQYF.

The table lists this clone with a few counts. The V gene is TRBV5-1, the J gene TRBJ1-1; tentative D call: TRBD1 (6 bases). CDR3 length equals 13 residues. The V end lost 6 bases, the J end lost 2 bases, and 11 bases lay between the germline ends. CDR1 and CDR2 from the germline V gene are SGHRS and YFSETQ. CDR3: CASTGQFNTEAFF. Written as DNA, the CDR3 is TGCGCCAGCACCGGACAGTTCAACACTGAAGCTTTCTTT.

The genes are TRBV30 and TRBJ2-1; TRBD1 is a possible D gene (6 bases). V was cut by 5 bases and J by 5 bases, with 10 bases left in between. CDR3 size: 12 residues. Germline V gene sequence: CDR1 GTSNPN, CDR2 SVGIG (reference sequence). The CDR3 nucleotides read TGTGCCTGGCAGGGGATTGACAATGAGCAGTTCTTC. Protein product: CAWQGIDNEQFF.

V gene TRBV9 combines with J gene TRBJ2-6; D remains unclear. The V end was cut by 4 bases, the J end by 0 bases, with 5 bases between. CDR1 and CDR2 from the germline V gene are SGDLS and YYNGEE. This CDR3 has 14 amino acids. The CDR3 spells CASSTGSGANVLTF. Written as DNA, the CDR3 is TGTGCCAGCAGCACCGGCTCTGGGGCCAACGTCCTGACTTTC.

This chain uses TRBV28 with TRBJ1-1; D gene uncertain. Per the germline V gene, CDR1 is MDHEN and CDR2 is SYDVKM. CDR3 size: 12 residues. The V gene lost 6 bases and the J gene lost 6 bases, with 11 bases spanning the gap. This CDR3 reads CASRGRSSEAFF. The CDR3 bases are TGTGCCAGCAGAGGACGGTCTTCTGAAGCTTTCTTT.

V and J are TRBV6-4 and TRBJ2-1; D is tentatively TRBD1 or TRBD2 (5 bases each). Germline CDR1 is MRHNA and CDR2 is SNTAGT. Trimming stripped 4 bases from V and 7 bases from J, with 14 bases between. The CDR3 runs to 14 residues. Here the CDR3 DNA reads TGTGCCAGCAGTGCTTTGGGGGTGGGGAATGAGCAGTTCTTC. This gives the protein CASSALGVGNEQFF.

The rearrangement uses TRBV28 and TRBJ2-3; 7 nucleotides match TRBD2. J gave up 3 bases and V 5 bases, and 11 bases lay outside the gene matches. The CDR3 is 16 residues long. Germline assignment: CDR1 MDHEN and CDR2 SYDVKM. As DNA, the CDR3 is TGTGCCAGCAGTGAGAGCGGGGCGGTTAAGACAGATACGCAGTATTTT. This codes for CASSESGAVKTDTQYF.

The CDR3 region has the DNA TGTGCCAGCAAACCACTACGCACCGGGGTCCCCTACGAGCAGTACTTC. It encodes CASKPLRTGVPYEQYF. The chain is built from TRBV27 and TRBJ2-7, with a tentative D call TRBD2 (5 bases). The germline CDR1 and CDR2 sequences are MNHEY and SMNVEV (reference sequence). Trimming removed 7 bases at V and 2 bases at J, with 21 bases between. The CDR3 runs to 16 residues.

This rearrangement joins TRBV7-8 to TRBJ1-2, with D tentatively TRBD1 (5 bases). The germline gives CDR1 SGHVS, CDR2 FQNEAQ. The CDR3 has 15 residues. Between the trimmed V and J ends, which lost 3 bases and 4 bases, there was a span of 15 bases. This CDR3 is CASSFGSVGGYGYTF. In DNA, the CDR3 is TGTGCCAGCAGCTTCGGGTCCGTTGGGGGCTATGGCTACACCTTC.

The V and J genes are TRBV11-1 and TRBJ2-7; no firm D call. The ends were cut back, 2 bases at V and 0 bases at J, with 11 bases in the middle. The germline CDR1 and CDR2 sequences are SGHAT and FQDESV (reference sequence). The CDR3 is 15 amino acids. The CDR3, as DNA: TGTGCCAGCAGCTTATCGAGCGTTAGCTCCTACGAGCAGTACTTC. It specifies CASSLSSVSSYEQYF.

This sequence joins TRBV5-1 and TRBJ2-2; D is uncertain. CDR1 is SGHRS, CDR2 YFSETQ, per germline. The CDR3 extends over 16 amino acids. V was clipped by 3 bases and J by 4 bases, with 16 bases between them. CDR3 nucleotides: TGCGCCAGCAGCTCGGGTCTGCCCCTTCTCACCGGGGAGCTGTTTTTT. Its protein product is CASSSGLPLLTGELFF.

J is TRBJ1-1 and V is TRBV6-1, with 11 bases aligning to TRBD1. Germline assignment: CDR1 MNHNS and CDR2 SASEGT. The CDR3 is 15 residues long. V lost 3 bases, J lost 5 bases, and 5 bases stayed unmatched. The CDR3 coding sequence is TGTGCCAGCAGTGATGGGGGGACAGGGGGGACTGAAGCTTTCTTT. This sequence encodes CASSDGGTGGTEAFF.

V is TRBV27 and J is TRBJ2-1, with 8 bases lining up with TRBD2. V shed 2 bases, J shed 10 bases, and the junction held 10 bases outside the gene matches. This CDR3 comprises 15 residues. CDR1 is MNHEY, CDR2 SMNVEV, per germline (reference sequence). The CDR3 spells CASSLRGGSGKEQFF. The CDR3 DNA follows: TGTGCCAGCAGTTTACGGGGGGGCAGTGGGAAGGAGCAGTTCTTC.

The table lists this clone with a count of one. This chain links TRBV5-4 with TRBJ2-3; maybe TRBD2 (6 bases). The germline V and J ends were trimmed by 3 bases and 4 bases, with 12 bases remaining between them. From germline, CDR1 is SGHNT and CDR2 YYREEE (reference sequence). The CDR3 consists of 14 residues. The CDR3 region is CASSYGRSADTQYF. The CDR3 DNA reads as TGTGCCAGCAGCTACGGGAGAAGTGCAGATACGCAGTATTTT.

CDR3 residues: CASSQVGATNTGELFF. CDR3 coding DNA: TGTGCCAGCAGCCAAGTCGGGGCGACCAACACCGGGGAGCTGTTTTTT. The chain carries TRBV4-2 and TRBJ2-2, with D tentatively TRBD1 or TRBD2 (5 bases each). Germline V CDR1 and CDR2: LGHNA, YNFKEQ. V lost 1 base to trimming and J lost 2 bases, with 11 bases between them. The CDR3 length is 16 residues.

The chain uses TRBV5-1 and TRBJ2-3; no firm D call. Looked up from germline, CDR1 is SGHRS and CDR2 is YFSETQ. The ends were cut back, 1 base at V and 3 bases at J, with 18 bases in the middle. This CDR3 spans 17 amino acids. DNA for the CDR3: TGCGCCAGCAGCTTGTCCTCAAACTCGGAACGGACAGATACGCAGTATTTT. This translates into CASSLSSNSERTDTQYF.

The chain combines TRBV5-1 with TRBJ2-2, with D tentatively TRBD1 (5 bases). The CDR3 covers 14 residues. Germline V gene sequence: CDR1 SGHRS, CDR2 YFSETQ. V was shortened by 5 bases and J by 3 bases, with 11 bases between the two germline ends. The CDR3 DNA reads as TGCGCCAGCAGTGTAGGGGCGGACACCGGGGAGCTGTTTTTT. It translates to CASSVGADTGELFF.

The chain links TRBV5-1 to TRBJ2-3; D remains ambiguous. Between the trimmed V and J ends, which lost 4 bases and 2 bases, there was a span of 14 bases. The CDR3 is 15 amino acids. The germline CDR1 and CDR2 sequences are SGHRS and YFSETQ. CDR3 in DNA: TGCGCCAGCAGCCCTGGCGGTAGTCACACAGATACGCAGTATTTT. Its translation: CASSPGGSHTDTQYF.

The chain uses TRBV6-5 and TRBJ1-2; no clear D gene. This CDR3 is 11 amino acids long. V lost 4 bases, J lost 5 bases, and 5 bases lay in between. Germline V lookup: CDR1 MNHEY, CDR2 SVGAGI. The CDR3: CASSSKYGYTF. CDR3 sequence (DNA): TGTGCCAGCAGTTCGAAGTATGGCTACACCTTC.

CDR3 sequence reads: CASRFQTVAGPTDTQYF. In DNA, the CDR3 is TGTGCCAGCAGATTCCAAACCGTAGCGGGGCCCACAGATACGCAGTATTTT. The chain links TRBV9 to TRBJ2-3; TRBD2 matches 8 bases. Germline lookup yields CDR1 SGDLS and CDR2 YYNGEE. The trim removed 5 bases at V and 2 bases at J, leaving 13 bases unmatched. The CDR3 runs 17 residues.

The CDR3 sequence: CASSMGTSENNEQFF. The CDR3 DNA follows: TGTGCCAGTAGTATGGGGACTAGCGAAAACAATGAGCAGTTCTTC. The rearrangement joins TRBV19 to TRBJ2-1; 10 positions match TRBD2. Germline values: CDR1 LNHDA, CDR2 SQIVND (reference sequence). V lost 3 bases, J lost 5 bases, and 4 bases stayed unmatched. CDR3 length: 15 amino acids.

The chain carries TRBV5-1 and TRBJ2-5, with TRBD1 matching 7 bases. V was pared by 5 bases and J by 2 bases, with 3 bases of the junction left unmatched. Germline V gives CDR1 SGHRS, CDR2 YFSETQ. The CDR3 sequence is 13 residues long. The CDR3 spells CASRRQGQETQYF. Written as DNA, the CDR3 is TGCGCCAGCAGACGACAGGGTCAAGAGACCCAGTACTTC.

This chain uses TRBV27 with TRBJ1-2, with no clear D. This CDR3 region has 15 residues. Germline CDR1 MNHEY, CDR2 SMNVEV (reference sequence). Trimming took 5 bases from V and 2 from J, leaving 15 bases between them. CDR3 loop: CASSPSPKGNYGYTF. The CDR3 coding sequence is TGTGCCAGCAGTCCCTCCCCCAAAGGGAACTATGGCTACACCTTC.

This clone has just one count. The J gene is TRBJ2-3, the V gene TRBV7-3; D might be TRBD1 (5 bases). The CDR3 contains 15 residues. The germline gives CDR1 SGHTA, CDR2 FQGTGA. V lost 2 bases and J 6 bases, leaving 15 bases between the germline ends. The CDR3 DNA follows: TGTGCCAGCAGCTTACAGGGCAGATCCCTGGATACGCAGTATTTT. This gives the protein CASSLQGRSLDTQYF.

V is TRBV30 and J is TRBJ1-2; 9 bases agree with TRBD1. CDR1 is GTSNPN, CDR2 SVGIG, per germline (reference sequence). Trimming took 0 bases from V and 5 from J; bases not matched to a gene: 1. This CDR3 has 13 amino acids. The DNA of the CDR3 is TGTGCCTGGAGTGTGACAGGGGGGTATGGCTACACCTTC. Protein: CAWSVTGGYGYTF.